One TCR beta chain is described in this entry. No antigen is known for it. Naive CD8 cells were CD45RO-negative, positively selected for CCR7, excluding terminally differentiated effector memory CD45RA+ cells. Nashville, Tennessee was home to all donors, who were Caucasian adults. The data were taken from a study of shared clonotypes between healthy human individuals. Study background: A couple of female and a few male donors aged 18 to 49 were enrolled.

Overall study results and limits: Large depth notwithstanding, sorted-subset sequencing proved incomplete by rarefaction. Sharing across four donors was highest in naive CD4 (roughly 5%) and lowest in memory CD8 (roughly 0.4%).

This table comes from immunoSEQ multiplex PCR, and its TCRdb copy is limited to in-frame clones, with some not included. The repertoire has some 2.1 million clones, about 95% of them found once; the top ten carry about 1.1%. The sample was naive CD8+ T cells sorted from blood. The receptor was derived from a man aged 18 to 29 in good health.

CDR3 sequence reads: CASSQFGSLGTDTQYF. The CDR3 bases are TGTGCCAGCAGCCAATTCGGGTCTTTGGGCACAGATACGCAGTATTTT. This sequence joins TRBV14 and TRBJ2-3; no clear D. The ends were cut back, 2 bases at V and 1 base at J, with 13 bases in the middle. Germline values: CDR1 SGHDN, CDR2 FVKESK. The CDR3 sequence is 16 residues long.